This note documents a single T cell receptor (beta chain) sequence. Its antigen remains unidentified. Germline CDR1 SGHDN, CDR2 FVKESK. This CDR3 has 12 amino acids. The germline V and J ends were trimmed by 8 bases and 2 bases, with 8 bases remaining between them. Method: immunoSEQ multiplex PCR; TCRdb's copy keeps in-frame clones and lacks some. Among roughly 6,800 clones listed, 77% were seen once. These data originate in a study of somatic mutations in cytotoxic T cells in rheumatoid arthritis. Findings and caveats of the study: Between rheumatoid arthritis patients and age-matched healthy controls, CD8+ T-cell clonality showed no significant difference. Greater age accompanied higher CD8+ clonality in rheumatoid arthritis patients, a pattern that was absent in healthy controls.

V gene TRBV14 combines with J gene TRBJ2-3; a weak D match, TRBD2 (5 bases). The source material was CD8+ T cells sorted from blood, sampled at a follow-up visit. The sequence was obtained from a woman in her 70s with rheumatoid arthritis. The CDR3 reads CASDDYTDTQYF. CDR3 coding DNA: TGTGCCAGCGACGACTACACAGATACGCAGTATTTT.